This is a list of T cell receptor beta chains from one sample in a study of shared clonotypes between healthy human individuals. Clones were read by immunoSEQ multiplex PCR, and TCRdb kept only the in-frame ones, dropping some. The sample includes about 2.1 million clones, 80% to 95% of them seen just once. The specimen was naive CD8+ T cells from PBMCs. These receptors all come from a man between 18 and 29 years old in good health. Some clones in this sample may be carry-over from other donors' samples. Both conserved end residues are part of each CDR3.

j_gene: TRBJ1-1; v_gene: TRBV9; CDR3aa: CASSVIDSPKAFF
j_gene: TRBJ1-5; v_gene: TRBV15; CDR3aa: CATSGRWEIGNQPQHF
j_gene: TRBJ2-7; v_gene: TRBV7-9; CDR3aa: CASSDSAGERFYEQYF
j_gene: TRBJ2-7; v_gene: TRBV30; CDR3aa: CAWSGGTGLNEQYF
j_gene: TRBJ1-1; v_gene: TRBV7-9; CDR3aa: CASSPWDIGTEAFF
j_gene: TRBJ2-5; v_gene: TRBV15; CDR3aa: CATSTHPTGDDQETQYF
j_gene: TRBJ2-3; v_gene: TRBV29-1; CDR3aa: CSVDPWDTQYF
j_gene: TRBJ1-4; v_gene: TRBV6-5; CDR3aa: CASSYSNPGPNEKLFF
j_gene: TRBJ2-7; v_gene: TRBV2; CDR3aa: CASRPTENPYEQYF
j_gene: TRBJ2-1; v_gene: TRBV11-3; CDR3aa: CASSLEHNEQFF
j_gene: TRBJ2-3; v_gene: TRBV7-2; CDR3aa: CASSLRDSTSTDTQYF
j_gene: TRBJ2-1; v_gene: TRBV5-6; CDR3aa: CASSGIRRTTRYEQFF
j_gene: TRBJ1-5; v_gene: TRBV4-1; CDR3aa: CASSQGPARQPQHF
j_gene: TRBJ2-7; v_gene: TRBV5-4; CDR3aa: CASSWDRSTYEQYF
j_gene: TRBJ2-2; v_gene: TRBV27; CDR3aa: CASRYGGVIGELFF
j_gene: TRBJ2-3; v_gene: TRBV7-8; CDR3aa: CASSFGRGSTDTQYF
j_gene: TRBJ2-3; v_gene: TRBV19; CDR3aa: CASRELAGNTDTQYF
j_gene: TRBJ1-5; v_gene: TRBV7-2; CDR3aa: CASSLIASGTVNQPQHF
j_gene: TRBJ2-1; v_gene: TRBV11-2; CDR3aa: CASSSHKGRLTQYNEQFF
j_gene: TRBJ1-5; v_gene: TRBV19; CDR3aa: CASSMGGYSNQPQHF
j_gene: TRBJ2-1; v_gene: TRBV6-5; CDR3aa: CASSYGGASYNEQFF
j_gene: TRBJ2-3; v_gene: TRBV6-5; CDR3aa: CASGQGDPDTQYF
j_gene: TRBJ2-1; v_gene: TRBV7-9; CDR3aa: CASSSRISQHYNEQFF
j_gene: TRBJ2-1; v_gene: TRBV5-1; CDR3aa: CASSLRGDFNEQFF
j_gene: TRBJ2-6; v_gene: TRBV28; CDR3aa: CASSGVAAGANVLTF
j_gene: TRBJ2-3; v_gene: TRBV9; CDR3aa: CASSVEIAASTDTQYF
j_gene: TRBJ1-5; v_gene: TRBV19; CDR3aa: CASSIVPGKRRSNQPQHF
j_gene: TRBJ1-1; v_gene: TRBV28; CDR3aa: CASSLRGASNTEAFF
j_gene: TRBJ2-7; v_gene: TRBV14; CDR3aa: CASSLTVYQPEQYF
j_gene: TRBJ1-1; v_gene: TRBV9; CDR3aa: CASSVGGGAGANTEAFF
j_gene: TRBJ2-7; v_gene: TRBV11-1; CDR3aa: CASSQITGGEQYF
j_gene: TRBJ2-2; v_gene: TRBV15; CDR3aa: CATSRQAGLLDTGELFF
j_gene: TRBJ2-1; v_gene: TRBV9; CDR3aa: CASSVNSREGDNEQFF
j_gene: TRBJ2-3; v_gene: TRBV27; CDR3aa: CASSLYPLADTQYF
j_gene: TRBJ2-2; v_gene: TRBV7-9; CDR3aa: CASSYPGTGFPGELFF
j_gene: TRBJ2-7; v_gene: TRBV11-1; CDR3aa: CASSLDVTYEQYF
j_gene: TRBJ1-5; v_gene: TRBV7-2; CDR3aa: CASSASPRDWTGNQPQHF
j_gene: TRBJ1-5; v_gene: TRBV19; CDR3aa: CASSIEAGNQPQHF
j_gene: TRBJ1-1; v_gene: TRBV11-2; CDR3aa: CASSWDLNTEAFF
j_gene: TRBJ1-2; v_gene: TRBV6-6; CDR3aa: CASTEFYGYTF
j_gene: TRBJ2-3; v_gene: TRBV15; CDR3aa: CATGKDTQYF
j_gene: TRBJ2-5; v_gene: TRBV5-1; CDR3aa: CASSFGGTGPQETQYF
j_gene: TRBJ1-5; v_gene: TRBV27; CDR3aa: CASSLSRTGTNQPQHF
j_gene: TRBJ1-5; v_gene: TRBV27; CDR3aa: CASSLWQGAGSNQPQHF
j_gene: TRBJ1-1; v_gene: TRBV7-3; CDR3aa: CASSLGQGGPEAFF
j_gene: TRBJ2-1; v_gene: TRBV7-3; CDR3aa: CASSLTRSRGDEQFF
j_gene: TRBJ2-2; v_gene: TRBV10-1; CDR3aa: CASRAVSGELFF